The present T cell receptor (beta chain) was sequenced within a study of T-cell memory formation after mild COVID-19. Study details: Largely donor-specific TCR clusters were found. General study results and limits: Among clones peaking at day 37 in the second wave, SARS-CoV-2 specificity remained unconfirmed.

Concerning this clonotype: The antigen is undetermined.

TCRdb used MiXCR to reprocess the 5' RACE reads, holding one entry per CDR3 protein. The table includes 500,000 to 550,000 distinct CDR3 sequences, about 20% detected once. This CDR3 has 15 residues. Germline lookup yields CDR1 KGHSH and CDR2 LQKENI. Trimming removed 4 bases from V and 7 bases from J, with 14 bases in between. This clonotype was obtained from an adult woman who had mild COVID-19 (a few samples of this study predate the infection). Cell type and time point are not known. The J gene is TRBJ1-6, the V gene TRBV18, with a possible D match to TRBD1 (5 bases). Sequenced: PBMCs or a T cell subset sorted from them (not recorded which). The CDR3 DNA reads TGTGCCAGCTCACGCGACGGGACCGCAAATTCACCCCTCCACTTT. It specifies CASSRDGTANSPLHF.